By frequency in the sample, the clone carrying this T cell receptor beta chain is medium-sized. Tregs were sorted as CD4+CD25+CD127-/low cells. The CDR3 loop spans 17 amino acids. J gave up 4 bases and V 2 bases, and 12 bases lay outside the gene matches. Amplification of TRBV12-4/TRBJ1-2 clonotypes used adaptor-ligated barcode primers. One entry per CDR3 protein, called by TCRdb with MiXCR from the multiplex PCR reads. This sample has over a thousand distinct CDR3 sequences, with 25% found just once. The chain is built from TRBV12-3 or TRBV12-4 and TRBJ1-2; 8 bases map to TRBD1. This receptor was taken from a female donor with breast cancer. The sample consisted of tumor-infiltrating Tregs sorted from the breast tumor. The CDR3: CASSLTGRTGSGYGYTF. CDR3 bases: TGTGCCAGCAGTTTAACTGGCCGGACAGGGAGCGGCTATGGCTACACCTTC.